Here is one T cell receptor beta chain with its context. The data were obtained in a study of control samples from healthy donors and cancer patients. Sequencing was performed with immunoSEQ multiplex PCR; in TCRdb, only in-frame clones are kept and a portion is missing. The sample lists 160,000 or so clones; around 90% were seen once. What was sequenced was blood. The sequence was collected from a woman aged 25 to 39 in good health.

The CDR3 DNA sequence: TGTGCCAGCAGTGAAGCGTCCGACCCGAGGACAGGGTGGAGGTATTTT. Its protein is CASSEASDPRTGWRYF. V gene TRBV6-1 combines with J gene TRBJ2-3; TRBD1 matches 8 bases. This CDR3 is 16 amino acids long. Germline values: CDR1 MNHNS, CDR2 SASEGT. The junction had 16 bases not matched to a gene; V was cut back by 0 bases and J by 14 bases.